Following are 10 T cell receptor beta chains from one sample sequenced in a study of PD-1 blockade in classical Hodgkin lymphoma. Following autologous stem cell transplantation, relapse occurred in every patient, and exposure to brentuximab vedotin varied. Repertoires were generated with immunoSEQ multiplex PCR, while TCRdb's copy carries only in-frame clones and drops some. The sample includes roughly 14,000 clones, approximately 77% of them seen just once. The specimen was peripheral blood mononuclear cells (PBMCs), collected at baseline. The receptors were gathered from a human donor with classical Hodgkin lymphoma.

This chain uses TRBV2 with TRBJ2-5; a weak D match, TRBD2 (5 bases). Per the germline V gene, CDR1 is SNHLY and CDR2 is FYNNEI. This CDR3 contains 13 residues. V shed 8 bases and J shed 3 bases, with 13 bases lying between them. In nucleotides, the CDR3 is TGTGCCAGCGGAATAGGAGCGGAAGAGACCCAGTACTTC. Translated, it gives CASGIGAEETQYF.

In this sample, this clone turned up once. CDR3 protein: CASSQGDSEFNEKLFF. The CDR3 DNA is TGCGCCAGCAGCCAGGGAGACAGCGAATTTAATGAAAAACTGTTTTTT. V gene TRBV4-3 combines with J gene TRBJ1-4; perhaps TRBD1 as D (5 bases). The V gene lost 3 bases and the J gene lost 4 bases, with 15 bases spanning the gap. The CDR3 contains 16 residues. Germline lookup yields CDR1 LGHNA and CDR2 YSLEER.

This chain links TRBV9 with TRBJ2-3; 10 bases match TRBD2. The CDR3 covers 17 residues. Trimming cost V 3 bases and J 4 bases; bases outside gene matches: 11. The germline V gene has CDR1 SGDLS and CDR2 YYNGEE. The CDR3 is CASSAVPSGGGADTQYF. The DNA of the CDR3 is TGTGCCAGCAGCGCAGTTCCTAGCGGGGGTGGCGCAGATACGCAGTATTTT. The full variable domain, rest sourced from reference TRBV9 and TRBJ2-3, is DSGVTQTPKHLITATGQRVTLRCSPRSGDLSVYWYQQSLDQGLQFLIQYYNGEERAKGNILERFSAQQFPDLHSELNLSSLELGDSALYFCASSAVPSGGGADTQYFGPGTRLTVL.

This chain uses TRBV25-1 with TRBJ1-3, with 8 bases fitting TRBD1. The trim removed 4 bases at V and 1 base at J, leaving 3 bases unmatched. This CDR3 is built from 15 residues. Per the germline V gene, CDR1 is MGHDK and CDR2 is SYGVNS. The DNA for the CDR3 is TGTGCCAGCAGTGTAGGACAGGGATCTGGAAACACCATATATTTT. Translated, it gives CASSVGQGSGNTIYF.

This clone was seen only once. The chain has TRBV9 and TRBJ2-1; D call uncertain. This CDR3 region has 12 residues. Germline V gene sequence: CDR1 SGDLS, CDR2 YYNGEE. Trimming shortened V by 2 bases and J by 9 bases, and 9 bases separated the two germline ends. For the CDR3, the DNA is TGTGCCAGCAGCGTTTGGGCTGGTGAGCAGTTCTTC. This translates into CASSVWAGEQFF.

This clone was observed a few times. This sequence joins TRBV2 and TRBJ1-4; D gene uncertain. The V and J ends lost 1 base and 3 bases respectively, with 15 bases between them. The CDR3 runs 17 residues. The V gene's germline CDR1 is SNHLY and CDR2 FYNNEI. The CDR3 region is CASSEESSRRANEKLFF. The DNA for the CDR3 is TGTGCCAGCAGTGAAGAGAGTTCCCGGCGGGCTAATGAAAAACTGTTTTTT.

This chain connects TRBV10-3 to TRBJ1-2; TRBD1 matches at 8 bases. The CDR3 loop spans 14 amino acids. V gave up 3 bases and J gave up 4 bases; unmatched junction bases: 4. The germline CDR1 and CDR2 sequences are ENHRY and SYGVKD. CDR3 in DNA: TGTGCCATCAGTGAAGGACAGGGCCCCTATGGCTACACCTTC. This gives the protein CAISEGQGPYGYTF.

The CDR3 DNA reads TGTGCCAGCAGCCTCATACCAACTAATGAAAAACTGTTTTTT. Translated: CASSLIPTNEKLFF. The chain couples TRBV6-6 to TRBJ1-4; D remains ambiguous. This CDR3 is built from 14 residues. Trimming cost V 6 bases and J 0 bases, with 8 bases left between them. Germline CDR1 reads MNHNY; CDR2 reads SVGAGI (reference sequence).

The rearrangement uses TRBV6-1 and TRBJ2-7; the match to TRBD1 covers 10 bases. V gave up 4 bases and J gave up 6 bases; unmatched junction bases: 3. The CDR3 covers 13 residues. CDR1 MNHNS and CDR2 SASEGT come from the germline V gene. The CDR3 sequence is CASSARTGGEQYF. CDR3 in DNA: TGTGCCAGCAGTGCGCGGACAGGGGGCGAGCAGTACTTC.

The J gene is TRBJ2-3, the V gene TRBV30, with D unclear. This CDR3 has 10 residues. Germline V lookup: CDR1 GTSNPN, CDR2 SVGIG (reference sequence). Trimming stripped 3 bases from V and 5 bases from J, with 3 bases between. The CDR3 nucleotides are TGTGCCTGGAGCGAAGATACGCAGTATTTT. Amino acid sequence: CAWSEDTQYF. Full variable domain (remainder filled in from reference TRBV30 and TRBJ2-3): SQTIHQWPATLVQPVGSPLSLECTVEGTSNPNLYWYRQAAGRGLQLLFYSVGIGQISSEVPQNLSASRPQDRQFILSSKKLLLSDSGFYLCAWSEDTQYFGPGTRLTVL.